This T cell receptor beta chain was obtained from a study of blood T cell repertoires in COVID-19. Whole-study context: Sources were T cells, B-cell-depleted T cells, or PBMCs; the material itself was cDNA or gDNA.

Germline values: CDR1 SGHDN, CDR2 FVKESK. The CDR3 covers 14 residues. V lost 6 bases and J lost 5, with 13 bases in between. Generated by immunoSEQ multiplex PCR, the TCRdb table keeps only in-frame clones and is missing some. The sample includes approximately 99,000 clones, over 75% seen only once; the top ten take just under 20%. This clone was found a few times. The clonotype was recovered from a human donor in a cohort sampled during active COVID-19. Sequenced input: peripheral blood. The chain links TRBV14 to TRBJ2-2; TRBD1 might be the D (6 bases). CDR3 in DNA: TGTGCCAGCAGAAGGACAGCCTCGACCGGGGAGCTGTTTTTT. This sequence encodes CASRRTASTGELFF. The variable domain in full, with the rest retrieved from reference TRBV14 and TRBJ2-2, is EAGVTQFPSHSVIEKGQTVTLRCDPISGHDNLYWYRRVMGKEIKFLLHFVKESKQDESGMPNNRFLAERTGGTYSTLKVQPAELEDSGVYFCASRRTASTGELFFGEGSRLTVL.